The rows below give T cell receptor beta chains drawn from one sample of a study of blood T cell repertoires in COVID-19. TCRdb's copy holds only in-frame clones and misses some; the assay was immunoSEQ multiplex PCR. The repertoire holds 99,000 or so clones, with around 84% as singletons. The sequenced sample was peripheral blood. The origin of the receptors is a man between 65 and 85 years old with active or convalescent COVID-19. Both conserved end residues are part of each CDR3. Fields, in order: D gene, clone size, V gene, J gene, CDR3 protein, CDR3 DNA. D genes are given only for firm matches. Where a row states a size, it is once, few, many or the class of an expanded clone; other rows omit it.

d_call: NA; clone_size: NA; v_call: TRBV10-1; j_call: TRBJ2-7; cdr3_aa: CASSELGVYSYEQYF; cdr3_nt: TGCGCCAGCAGTGAGTTGGGCGTTTACTCCTACGAGCAGTACTTC
d_call: TRBD1; clone_size: NA; v_call: TRBV30; j_call: TRBJ1-2; cdr3_aa: CAWSWDRGSYGYTF; cdr3_nt: TGTGCCTGGAGTTGGGACAGGGGGAGCTATGGCTACACCTTC
d_call: NA; clone_size: NA; v_call: TRBV27; j_call: TRBJ2-3; cdr3_aa: CASSFSGERTDTQYF; cdr3_nt: TGTGCCAGCAGTTTCTCCGGGGAACGCACAGATACGCAGTATTTT
d_call: NA; clone_size: NA; v_call: TRBV6-5; j_call: TRBJ1-1; cdr3_aa: CASRLSSPGTEAFF; cdr3_nt: TGTGCCAGCAGGTTGAGCTCCCCTGGCACTGAAGCTTTCTTT
d_call: TRBD1; clone_size: NA; v_call: TRBV24-1; j_call: TRBJ2-5; cdr3_aa: CATSAPGQGPETQYF; cdr3_nt: TGTGCCACCAGTGCCCCGGGACAGGGGCCGGAGACCCAGTACTTC
d_call: NA; clone_size: NA; v_call: TRBV6-5; j_call: TRBJ2-7; cdr3_aa: CASSPRVGEQYF; cdr3_nt: TGTGCCAGCAGCCCCAGGGTGGGAGAGCAGTACTTC
d_call: NA; clone_size: NA; v_call: TRBV19; j_call: TRBJ2-7; cdr3_aa: CASSIGSSGEQYF; cdr3_nt: TGTGCCAGTAGTATAGGTAGTAGCGGCGAGCAGTACTTC
d_call: TRBD1; clone_size: once; v_call: TRBV28; j_call: TRBJ2-5; cdr3_aa: CASSLRTGGVRETQYF; cdr3_nt: TGTGCCAGCAGTTTGAGGACAGGGGGTGTTCGAGAGACCCAGTACTTC
d_call: NA; clone_size: few; v_call: TRBV2; j_call: TRBJ2-1; cdr3_aa: CASSEYEGLRNEQFF; cdr3_nt: TGTGCCAGCAGTGAATATGAGGGCCTTAGGAATGAGCAGTTCTTC
d_call: NA; clone_size: NA; v_call: TRBV27; j_call: TRBJ2-7; cdr3_aa: CASSLFKQGSYEQYF; cdr3_nt: TGTGCCAGCAGTTTATTCAAACAGGGATCCTACGAGCAGTACTTC
d_call: TRBD2; clone_size: NA; v_call: TRBV5-1; j_call: TRBJ2-3; cdr3_aa: CASSPTSGGVSTDTQYF; cdr3_nt: TGCGCCAGCAGCCCGACTAGCGGGGGGGTAAGCACAGATACGCAGTATTTT
d_call: NA; clone_size: NA; v_call: TRBV14; j_call: TRBJ1-2; cdr3_aa: CASSQDFAAEIYGYTF; cdr3_nt: TGTGCCAGCAGCCAAGATTTCGCCGCAGAAATCTATGGCTACACCTTC
d_call: NA; clone_size: NA; v_call: TRBV5-1; j_call: TRBJ1-5; cdr3_aa: CASSLEGVGNQPQHF; cdr3_nt: TGCGCCAGCAGCTTGGAAGGGGTCGGCAATCAGCCCCAGCATTTT
d_call: NA; clone_size: NA; v_call: TRBV30; j_call: TRBJ1-6; cdr3_aa: CAWSGEGLNSPLHF; cdr3_nt: TGTGCCTGGAGTGGTGAGGGCTTAAATTCACCCCTCCACTTT
d_call: NA; clone_size: once; v_call: TRBV30; j_call: TRBJ1-6; cdr3_aa: CAWSVPTGIGPLHF; cdr3_nt: TGTGCCTGGAGTGTCCCTACAGGGATTGGGCCCCTCCACTTT
d_call: TRBD2; clone_size: NA; v_call: TRBV7-9; j_call: TRBJ2-1; cdr3_aa: CASSSSGGRAAYNEQFF; cdr3_nt: TGTGCCAGCAGTTCAAGCGGGGGGCGGGCGGCCTACAATGAGCAGTTCTTC
d_call: NA; clone_size: NA; v_call: TRBV4-1; j_call: TRBJ1-4; cdr3_aa: CASSPQTIATNEKLFF; cdr3_nt: TGCGCCAGCAGCCCCCAGACAATTGCAACTAATGAAAAACTGTTTTTT
d_call: NA; clone_size: NA; v_call: TRBV3-1/TRBV3-2; j_call: TRBJ1-6; cdr3_aa: CASSQAGGNGNSPLHF; cdr3_nt: TGTGCCAGCAGCCAAGCGGGGGGAAACGGGAATTCACCCCTCCACTTT
d_call: NA; clone_size: NA; v_call: TRBV7-9; j_call: TRBJ2-7; cdr3_aa: CASSAVYEQYF; cdr3_nt: TGTGCCAGCAGTGCAGTCTACGAGCAGTACTTC
d_call: TRBD1; clone_size: NA; v_call: TRBV3-1/TRBV3-2; j_call: TRBJ1-1; cdr3_aa: CASSQSGTGTTEAFF; cdr3_nt: TGTGCCAGCAGCCAATCCGGGACAGGGACCACTGAAGCTTTCTTT
d_call: TRBD2; clone_size: NA; v_call: TRBV5-1; j_call: TRBJ2-1; cdr3_aa: CASSTLAGAYNEQFF; cdr3_nt: TGCGCCAGCAGCACCCTAGCGGGGGCCTACAATGAGCAGTTCTTC
d_call: NA; clone_size: NA; v_call: TRBV7-2; j_call: TRBJ1-3; cdr3_aa: CASSLGGLLAGNTIYF; cdr3_nt: TGTGCCAGCAGCTTAGGGGGACTTCTCGCTGGAAACACCATATATTTT
d_call: NA; clone_size: NA; v_call: TRBV28; j_call: TRBJ2-2; cdr3_aa: CASIRGANTGELFF; cdr3_nt: TGTGCCAGCATCCGCGGTGCGAACACCGGGGAGCTGTTTTTT
d_call: NA; clone_size: NA; v_call: TRBV5-1; j_call: TRBJ2-5; cdr3_aa: CASSLWLAETQYF; cdr3_nt: TGCGCCAGCAGCTTGTGGCTAGCTGAGACCCAGTACTTC
d_call: NA; clone_size: NA; v_call: TRBV5-1; j_call: TRBJ1-1; cdr3_aa: CASSLVLVYRENTEAFF; cdr3_nt: TGCGCCAGCAGCTTGGTCTTGGTCTACAGGGAGAACACTGAAGCTTTCTTT
d_call: TRBD1; clone_size: NA; v_call: TRBV6-5; j_call: TRBJ1-5; cdr3_aa: CAIGQAAHQPQHF; cdr3_nt: TGTGCCATCGGACAGGCGGCCCATCAGCCCCAGCATTTT
d_call: NA; clone_size: few; v_call: TRBV29-1; j_call: TRBJ1-2; cdr3_aa: CSVVQNYGYTF; cdr3_nt: TGCAGCGTTGTCCAAAACTATGGCTACACCTTC
d_call: NA; clone_size: NA; v_call: TRBV6-6; j_call: TRBJ1-1; cdr3_aa: CASSYGGALDTEAFF; cdr3_nt: TGTGCCAGCAGTTACGGAGGGGCGCTGGACACTGAAGCTTTCTTT
d_call: NA; clone_size: NA; v_call: TRBV30; j_call: TRBJ1-6; cdr3_aa: CAWRPGFKGNSPLHF; cdr3_nt: TGTGCCTGGCGCCCGGGCTTCAAGGGGAATTCACCCCTCCACTTT
d_call: NA; clone_size: NA; v_call: TRBV30; j_call: TRBJ2-5; cdr3_aa: CAWREVGETQYF; cdr3_nt: TGTGCCTGGAGAGAGGTTGGAGAGACCCAGTACTTC
d_call: TRBD1; clone_size: NA; v_call: TRBV2; j_call: TRBJ2-2; cdr3_aa: CASRGQGAGELFF; cdr3_nt: TGTGCCAGCAGAGGACAGGGGGCCGGGGAGCTGTTTTTT
d_call: TRBD1; clone_size: NA; v_call: TRBV5-1; j_call: TRBJ1-1; cdr3_aa: CASSLLQGAWTEAFF; cdr3_nt: TGCGCCAGCAGCTTGTTACAGGGGGCCTGGACTGAAGCTTTCTTT
d_call: TRBD2; clone_size: NA; v_call: TRBV5-1; j_call: TRBJ2-7; cdr3_aa: CASSFTGGPYEQYF; cdr3_nt: TGCGCCAGCAGCTTTACGGGGGGGCCCTACGAGCAGTACTTC
d_call: TRBD2; clone_size: NA; v_call: TRBV11-2; j_call: TRBJ2-1; cdr3_aa: CASSFRLAGGLYNEQFF; cdr3_nt: TGTGCCAGCAGCTTTCGACTAGCGGGGGGGCTCTACAATGAGCAGTTCTTC
d_call: TRBD1; clone_size: NA; v_call: TRBV30; j_call: TRBJ1-5; cdr3_aa: CAWMKPGTGVQPQHF; cdr3_nt: TGTGCCTGGATGAAACCCGGGACAGGGGTTCAGCCCCAGCATTTT
d_call: TRBD1; clone_size: NA; v_call: TRBV3-1/TRBV3-2; j_call: TRBJ1-2; cdr3_aa: CASSPRDRGYGYTF; cdr3_nt: TGTGCCAGCAGCCCCCGGGACAGAGGATATGGCTACACCTTC
d_call: NA; clone_size: NA; v_call: TRBV27; j_call: TRBJ2-3; cdr3_aa: CASSLRSPTGTSTDTQYF; cdr3_nt: TGTGCCAGCAGTTTAAGAAGCCCGACAGGGACTAGCACAGATACGCAGTATTTT
d_call: NA; clone_size: NA; v_call: TRBV7-2; j_call: TRBJ2-4; cdr3_aa: CASSLGQNLAKNIQYF; cdr3_nt: TGTGCCAGCAGCTTAGGGCAGAATCTAGCCAAAAACATTCAGTACTTC
d_call: NA; clone_size: NA; v_call: TRBV6-1; j_call: TRBJ1-1; cdr3_aa: CASSPSAGMNTEAFF; cdr3_nt: TGTGCCAGCAGTCCCTCGGCGGGGATGAACACTGAAGCTTTCTTT
d_call: TRBD1; clone_size: NA; v_call: TRBV29-1; j_call: TRBJ2-7; cdr3_aa: CSVAGTAVAYEQYF; cdr3_nt: TGCAGCGTTGCCGGGACAGCAGTAGCCTACGAGCAGTACTTC
d_call: TRBD1; clone_size: few; v_call: TRBV5-6; j_call: TRBJ1-1; cdr3_aa: CASSLVGQGNTEAFF; cdr3_nt: TGTGCCAGCAGCTTGGTAGGACAGGGGAACACTGAAGCTTTCTTT
d_call: NA; clone_size: NA; v_call: TRBV7-2; j_call: TRBJ2-5; cdr3_aa: CASSFQGGAKETQYF; cdr3_nt: TGTGCCAGCAGCTTTCAAGGGGGGGCAAAAGAGACCCAGTACTTC
d_call: TRBD1; clone_size: NA; v_call: TRBV7-2; j_call: TRBJ2-1; cdr3_aa: CASSSGQAYNEQFF; cdr3_nt: TGTGCCAGCAGCTCGGGACAGGCCTACAATGAGCAGTTCTTC
d_call: NA; clone_size: NA; v_call: TRBV28; j_call: TRBJ1-5; cdr3_aa: CASSSTAGDQPQHF; cdr3_nt: TGTGCCAGCAGTTCCACCGCAGGGGATCAGCCCCAGCATTTT
d_call: NA; clone_size: NA; v_call: TRBV5-1; j_call: TRBJ1-4; cdr3_aa: CASSLPGPNEKLFF; cdr3_nt: TGCGCCAGCAGCTTACCAGGGCCTAATGAAAAACTGTTTTTT
d_call: NA; clone_size: NA; v_call: TRBV7-3; j_call: TRBJ2-3; cdr3_aa: CASSLRATPDTQYF; cdr3_nt: TGTGCCAGCAGCTTACGAGCGACTCCAGATACGCAGTATTTT
d_call: TRBD1; clone_size: NA; v_call: TRBV19; j_call: TRBJ1-5; cdr3_aa: CASTIRQGDYSNQPQHF; cdr3_nt: TGTGCCAGCACCATCAGACAGGGAGATTATAGCAATCAGCCCCAGCATTTT
d_call: NA; clone_size: NA; v_call: TRBV5-1; j_call: TRBJ1-2; cdr3_aa: CASSLEAGKNYGYTF; cdr3_nt: TGCGCCAGCAGCTTGGAAGCAGGGAAGAACTATGGCTACACCTTC
d_call: NA; clone_size: NA; v_call: TRBV4-1; j_call: TRBJ2-7; cdr3_aa: CASSQDDSSYEQYF; cdr3_nt: TGCGCCAGCAGCCAAGACGATAGCTCCTACGAGCAGTACTTC
d_call: TRBD2; clone_size: NA; v_call: TRBV4-2; j_call: TRBJ2-7; cdr3_aa: CASSQWASGGAYEQYF; cdr3_nt: TGTGCCAGCAGCCAGTGGGCTAGCGGGGGGGCCTACGAGCAGTACTTC
d_call: TRBD2; clone_size: few; v_call: TRBV7-2; j_call: TRBJ2-2; cdr3_aa: CASSPSGLAGVTGELFF; cdr3_nt: TGTGCCAGCAGCCCGTCGGGACTAGCGGGGGTTACCGGGGAGCTGTTTTTT
d_call: NA; clone_size: NA; v_call: TRBV24-1; j_call: TRBJ1-5; cdr3_aa: CATSDSAKQVNQPQHF; cdr3_nt: TGTGCCACCAGTGATTCGGCTAAACAGGTCAATCAGCCCCAGCATTTT
d_call: NA; clone_size: few; v_call: TRBV6-2/TRBV6-3; j_call: TRBJ2-7; cdr3_aa: CASSRDPGGTYEQYF; cdr3_nt: TGTGCCAGCAGTCGGGACCCGGGCGGGACGTACGAGCAGTACTTC
d_call: TRBD1; clone_size: NA; v_call: TRBV5-1; j_call: TRBJ1-2; cdr3_aa: CASSLEGVTGVGYTF; cdr3_nt: TGCGCCAGCAGCTTGGAAGGAGTGACAGGGGTTGGCTACACCTTC